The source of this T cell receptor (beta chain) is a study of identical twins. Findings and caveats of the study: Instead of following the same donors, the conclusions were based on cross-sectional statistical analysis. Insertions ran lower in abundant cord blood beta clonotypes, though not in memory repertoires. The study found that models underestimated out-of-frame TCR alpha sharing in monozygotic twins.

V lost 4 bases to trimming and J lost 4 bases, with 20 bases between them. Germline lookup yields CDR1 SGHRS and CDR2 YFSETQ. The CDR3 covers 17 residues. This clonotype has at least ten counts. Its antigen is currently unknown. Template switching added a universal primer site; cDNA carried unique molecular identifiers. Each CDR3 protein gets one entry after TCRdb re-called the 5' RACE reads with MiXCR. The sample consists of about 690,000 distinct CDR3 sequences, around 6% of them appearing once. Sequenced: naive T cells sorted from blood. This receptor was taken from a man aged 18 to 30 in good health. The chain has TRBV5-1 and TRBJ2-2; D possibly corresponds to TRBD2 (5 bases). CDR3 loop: CASSLHGSSDPTGELFF. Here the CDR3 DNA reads TGCGCCAGCAGCCTGCACGGTAGTAGCGACCCCACCGGGGAGCTGTTTTTT.